Shown below are 6 T cell receptor beta chains from a single sample sequenced in a study of T-cell memory formation after mild COVID-19. MiXCR, run by TCRdb on the 5' RACE reads, gives a single entry per CDR3 protein. Seen here are 250,000 to 300,000 distinct CDR3 sequences, about 16% observed once, and the top ten hold 22%. Sequencing was done on a sample of PBMCs or a T cell subset sorted from them (not recorded which). The receptors derive from a man between 18 and 35 years old who had mild COVID-19 (a few samples of this study predate the infection). Cell type and time point are not known.

The chain joins TRBV7-9 to TRBJ1-4; D remains ambiguous. V was shortened by 4 bases and J by 10 bases, with 13 bases between the two germline ends. Germline values: CDR1 SEHNR, CDR2 FQNEAQ (reference sequence). This CDR3 contains 13 residues. DNA for the CDR3: TGTGCCAGCAGCTCACCTCCCCTGGGAAAACTGTTTTTT. Protein product: CASSSPPLGKLFF. The whole variable domain, filled in from reference TRBV7-9 and TRBJ1-4, reads DTGVSQNPRHKITKRGQNVTFRCDPISEHNRLYWYRQTLGQGPEFLTYFQNEAQLEKSRLLSDRFSAERPKGSFSTLEIQRTEQGDSAMYLCASSSPPLGKLFFGSGTQLSVL.

With regard to this clonotype: Germline is not matched at one junction end, which may reflect a read error. This sequence joins TRBV29-1 and TRBJ2-5, with 7 bases matching TRBD1. The CDR3 is 13 residues long. Germline assignment: CDR1 SQVTM and CDR2 ANQGSEA. The CDR3 loop reads CSVQATGVTAQCF. In DNA, the CDR3 is TGCAGCGTCCAAGCCACAGGGGTCACGGCCCAGTGCTTC.

This clonotype has only a few counts. This rearrangement joins TRBV23-1 to TRBJ2-3, with 11 bases fitting TRBD1. TRBV23-1 is reported as an ORF; its role is uncertain. V shed 5 bases and J 2 bases; nucleotides not matched to a gene: 12. This CDR3 is 18 amino acids long. CDR3 sequence (DNA): TGCGCCAGCAGTTCCGGGACAGGGGGGGATCCATACACAGATACGCAGTATTTT. Residues: CASSSGTGGDPYTDTQYF.

CDR3 bases: TGTGCCACCAGCAGAGTAGGCAGGGGTGATGAAAAACTGTTTTTT. Its translation: CATSRVGRGDEKLFF. This chain connects TRBV15 to TRBJ1-4; tentative D call: TRBD1 (6 bases). V was cut by 1 base and J by 6 bases, with 12 bases left in between. CDR3 length: 15 amino acids. The germline V gene encodes CDR1 LNHNV and CDR2 YYDKDF (reference sequence). The variable domain in full, completed from reference TRBV15 and TRBJ1-4, reads DAMVIQNPRYQVTQFGKPVTLSCSQTLNHNVMYWYQQKSSQAPKLLFHYYDKDFNNEADTPDNFQSRRPNTSFCFLDIRSPGLGDTAMYLCATSRVGRGDEKLFFGSGTQLSVL.

This clonotype was recorded a few times. V and J are TRBV28 and TRBJ2-7; 9 bases match TRBD2. Trimming cost V 5 bases and J 2 bases; bases outside gene matches: 19. CDR3 length: 19 residues. Germline V CDR1 and CDR2: MDHEN, SYDVKM. The CDR3 DNA reads TGTGCCAGCAGTCCGCGCTCGTGGCGGGGGGGATATAGACCCTACGAGCAGTACGTC. This gives the protein CASSPRSWRGGYRPYEQYV.

The chain links TRBV7-9 to TRBJ1-1; D is uncertain. The germline V and J ends were trimmed by 7 bases and 4 bases, with 16 bases remaining between them. Germline values: CDR1 SEHNR, CDR2 FQNEAQ (reference sequence). This CDR3 is built from 14 residues. Written as DNA, the CDR3 is TGTGCCAGCAAGGGATCCGAGCGGGGCACTGAAGCTTTCTTT. Protein sequence: CASKGSERGTEAFF.